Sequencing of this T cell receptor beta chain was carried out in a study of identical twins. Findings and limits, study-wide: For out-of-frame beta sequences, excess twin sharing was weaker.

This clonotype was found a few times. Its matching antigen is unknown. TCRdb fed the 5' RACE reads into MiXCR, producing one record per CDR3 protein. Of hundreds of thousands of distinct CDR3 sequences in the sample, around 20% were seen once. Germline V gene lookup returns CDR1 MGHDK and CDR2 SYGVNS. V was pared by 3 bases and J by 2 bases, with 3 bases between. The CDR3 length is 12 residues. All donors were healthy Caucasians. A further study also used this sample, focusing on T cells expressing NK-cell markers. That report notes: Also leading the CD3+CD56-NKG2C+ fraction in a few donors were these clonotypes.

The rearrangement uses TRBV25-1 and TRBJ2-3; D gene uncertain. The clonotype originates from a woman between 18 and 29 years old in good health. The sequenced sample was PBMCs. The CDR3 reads CASSDITDTQYF. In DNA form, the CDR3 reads TGTGCCAGCAGTGACATCACAGATACGCAGTATTTT. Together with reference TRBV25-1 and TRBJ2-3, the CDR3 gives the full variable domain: EADIYQTPRYLVIGTGKKITLECSQTMGHDKMYWYQQDPGMELHLIHYSYGVNSTEKGDLSSESTVSRIRTEHFPLTLESARPSHTSQYLCASSDITDTQYFGPGTRLTVL.